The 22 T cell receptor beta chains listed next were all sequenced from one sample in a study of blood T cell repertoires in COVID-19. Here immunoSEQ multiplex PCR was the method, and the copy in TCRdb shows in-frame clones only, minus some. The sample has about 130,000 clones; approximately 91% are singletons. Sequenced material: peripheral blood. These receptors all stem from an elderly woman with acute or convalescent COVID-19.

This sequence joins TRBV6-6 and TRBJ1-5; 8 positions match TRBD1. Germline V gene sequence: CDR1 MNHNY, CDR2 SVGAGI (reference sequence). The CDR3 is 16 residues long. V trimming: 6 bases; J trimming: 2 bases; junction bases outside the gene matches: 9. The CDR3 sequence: CASSSPGQGRNQPQHF. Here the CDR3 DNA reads TGTGCCAGCAGCTCACCTGGACAGGGACGCAATCAGCCCCAGCATTTT.

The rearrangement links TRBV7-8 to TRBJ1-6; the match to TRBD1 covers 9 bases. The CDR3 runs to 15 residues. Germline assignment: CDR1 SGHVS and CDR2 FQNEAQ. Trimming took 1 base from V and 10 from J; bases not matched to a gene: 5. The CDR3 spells CASSLGGQGWSPLHF. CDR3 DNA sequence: TGTGCCAGCAGCTTAGGGGGACAGGGCTGGTCACCCCTCCACTTT.

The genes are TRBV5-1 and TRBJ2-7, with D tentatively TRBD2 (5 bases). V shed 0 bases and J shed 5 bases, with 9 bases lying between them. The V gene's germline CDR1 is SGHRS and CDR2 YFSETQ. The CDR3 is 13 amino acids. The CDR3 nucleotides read TGCGCCAGCAGCTTGGACCCCGGGGACGAGCAGTACTTC. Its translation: CASSLDPGDEQYF.

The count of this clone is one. Here the CDR3 DNA reads TGTGCCAGCAGTTCGACAGGGGCTGGAAACACCATATATTTT. Protein product: CASSSTGAGNTIYF. The genes are TRBV28 and TRBJ1-3; 8 nucleotides align to TRBD1. Per the germline V gene, CDR1 is MDHEN and CDR2 is SYDVKM. The V segment lost 4 bases and the J segment 2 bases; nucleotides outside the gene matches: 1. The CDR3 is 14 amino acids.

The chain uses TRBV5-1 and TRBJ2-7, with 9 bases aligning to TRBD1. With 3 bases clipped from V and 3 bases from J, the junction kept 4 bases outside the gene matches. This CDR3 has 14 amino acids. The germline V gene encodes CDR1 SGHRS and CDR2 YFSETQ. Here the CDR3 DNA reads TGCGCCAGCAGCTACCGGGACAGGGACTACGAGCAGTACTTC. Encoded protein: CASSYRDRDYEQYF.

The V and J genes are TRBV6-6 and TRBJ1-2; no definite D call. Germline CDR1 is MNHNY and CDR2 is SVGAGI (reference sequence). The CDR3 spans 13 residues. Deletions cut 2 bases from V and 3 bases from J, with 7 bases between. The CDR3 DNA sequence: TGTGCCAGCAGTTACCCCCAGGACTATGGCTACACCTTC. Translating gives CASSYPQDYGYTF.

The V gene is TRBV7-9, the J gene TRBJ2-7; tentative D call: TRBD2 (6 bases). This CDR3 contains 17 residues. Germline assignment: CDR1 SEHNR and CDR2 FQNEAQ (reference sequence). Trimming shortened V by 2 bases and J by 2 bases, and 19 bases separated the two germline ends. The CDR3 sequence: CASSLPSFGGATYEQYF. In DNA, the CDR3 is TGTGCCAGCAGCTTACCTTCCTTCGGCGGGGCTACCTACGAGCAGTACTTC.

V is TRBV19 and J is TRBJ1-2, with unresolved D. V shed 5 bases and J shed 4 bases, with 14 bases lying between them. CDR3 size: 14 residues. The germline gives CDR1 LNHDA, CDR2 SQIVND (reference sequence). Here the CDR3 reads CASSSLLAGYGYTF. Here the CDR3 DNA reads TGTGCCAGTAGTTCTCTTTTGGCGGGCTATGGCTACACCTTC.

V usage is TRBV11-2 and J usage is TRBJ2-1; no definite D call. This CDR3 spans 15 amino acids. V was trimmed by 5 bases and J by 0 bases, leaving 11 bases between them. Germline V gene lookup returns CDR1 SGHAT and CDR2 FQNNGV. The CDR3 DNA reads TGTGCCAGCAGCGTGGGTCGGAGCTCCTACAATGAGCAGTTCTTC. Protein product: CASSVGRSSYNEQFF. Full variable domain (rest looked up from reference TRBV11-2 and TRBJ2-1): EAGVAQSPRYKIIEKRQSVAFWCNPISGHATLYWYQQILGQGPKLLIQFQNNGVVDDSQLPKDRFSAERLKGVDSTLKIQPAKLEDSAVYLCASSVGRSSYNEQFFGPGTRLTVL.

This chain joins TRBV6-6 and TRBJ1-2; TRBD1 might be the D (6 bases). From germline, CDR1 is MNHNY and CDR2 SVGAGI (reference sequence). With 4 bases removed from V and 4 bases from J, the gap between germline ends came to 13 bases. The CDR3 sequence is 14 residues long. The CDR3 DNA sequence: TGTGCCAGCAGTTTCCTAGGGGGAACCTATGGCTACACCTTC. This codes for CASSFLGGTYGYTF.

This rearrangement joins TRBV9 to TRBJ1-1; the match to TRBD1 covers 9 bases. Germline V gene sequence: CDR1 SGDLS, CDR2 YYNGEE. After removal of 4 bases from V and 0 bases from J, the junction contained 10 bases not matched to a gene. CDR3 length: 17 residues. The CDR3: CASSPHARTGVNTEAFF. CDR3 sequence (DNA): TGTGCCAGCAGCCCGCATGCTCGGACAGGGGTGAACACTGAAGCTTTCTTT.

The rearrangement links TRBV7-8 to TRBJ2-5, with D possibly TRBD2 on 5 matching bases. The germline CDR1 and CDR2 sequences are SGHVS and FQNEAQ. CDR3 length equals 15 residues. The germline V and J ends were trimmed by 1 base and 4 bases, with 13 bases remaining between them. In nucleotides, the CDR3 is TGTGCCAGCAGCTTAGGTGGTACGGGGTCAGAGACCCAGTACTTC. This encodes CASSLGGTGSETQYF.

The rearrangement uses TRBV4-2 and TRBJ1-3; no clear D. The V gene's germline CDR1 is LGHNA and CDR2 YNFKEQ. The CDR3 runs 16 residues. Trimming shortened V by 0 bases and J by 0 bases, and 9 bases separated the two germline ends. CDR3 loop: CASSQDRASSGNTIYF. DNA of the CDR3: TGTGCCAGCAGCCAAGATCGTGCCAGCTCTGGAAACACCATATATTTT.

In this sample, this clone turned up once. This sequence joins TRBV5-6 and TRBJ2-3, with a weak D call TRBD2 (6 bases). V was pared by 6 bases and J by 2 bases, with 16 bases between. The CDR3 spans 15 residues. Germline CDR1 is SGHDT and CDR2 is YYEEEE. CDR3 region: CASTQNSGYTDTQYF. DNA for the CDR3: TGTGCCAGCACCCAGAATAGCGGATACACAGATACGCAGTATTTT.

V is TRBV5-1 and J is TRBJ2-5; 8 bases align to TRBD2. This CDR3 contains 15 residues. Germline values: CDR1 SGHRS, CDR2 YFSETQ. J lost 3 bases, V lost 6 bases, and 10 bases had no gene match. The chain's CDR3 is CASTLGTSGKETQYF. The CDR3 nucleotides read TGCGCCAGCACCCTGGGTACTAGCGGAAAAGAGACCCAGTACTTC.

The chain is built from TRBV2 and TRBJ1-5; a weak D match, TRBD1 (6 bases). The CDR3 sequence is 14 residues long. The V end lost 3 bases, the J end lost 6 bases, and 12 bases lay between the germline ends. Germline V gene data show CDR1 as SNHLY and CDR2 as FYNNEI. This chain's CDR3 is CASSDRGASQPQHF. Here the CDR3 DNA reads TGTGCCAGCAGTGACAGGGGCGCCAGTCAGCCCCAGCATTTT.

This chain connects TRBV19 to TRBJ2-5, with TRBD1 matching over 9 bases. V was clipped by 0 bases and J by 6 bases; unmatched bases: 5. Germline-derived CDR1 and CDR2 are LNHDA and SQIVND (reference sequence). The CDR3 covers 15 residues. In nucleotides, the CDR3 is TGTGCCAGTAGTATAGAAGGGACAGGGTGGCAGACCCAGTACTTC. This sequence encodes CASSIEGTGWQTQYF.

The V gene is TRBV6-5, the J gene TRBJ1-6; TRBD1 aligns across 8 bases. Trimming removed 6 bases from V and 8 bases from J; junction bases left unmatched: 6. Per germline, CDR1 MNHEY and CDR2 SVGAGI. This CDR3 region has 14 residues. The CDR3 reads CASSSTGEYSPLHF. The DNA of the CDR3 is TGTGCCAGCAGCTCGACAGGGGAGTATTCACCCCTCCACTTT.

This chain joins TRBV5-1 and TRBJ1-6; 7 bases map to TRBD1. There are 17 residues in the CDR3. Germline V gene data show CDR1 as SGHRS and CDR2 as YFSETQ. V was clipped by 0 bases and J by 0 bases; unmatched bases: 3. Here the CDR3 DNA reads TGCGCCAGCAGCTTGGTAGGGGACAGCTCCTATAATTCACCCCTCCACTTT. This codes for CASSLVGDSSYNSPLHF.

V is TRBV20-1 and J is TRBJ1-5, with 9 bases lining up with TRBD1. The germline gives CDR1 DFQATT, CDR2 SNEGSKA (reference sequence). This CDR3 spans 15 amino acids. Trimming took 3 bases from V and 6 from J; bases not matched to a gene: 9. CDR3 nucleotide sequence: TGCAGTGCTAGTCCTACAGGGGGCCCAAGTCAGCCCCAGCATTTT. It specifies CSASPTGGPSQPQHF.

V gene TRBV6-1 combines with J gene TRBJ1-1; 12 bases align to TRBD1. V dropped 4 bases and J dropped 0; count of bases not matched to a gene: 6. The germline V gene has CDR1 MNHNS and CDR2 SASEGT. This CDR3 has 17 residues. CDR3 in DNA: TGTGCCAGCAGTGTAGGGGGACAGGGGGCGATGAACACTGAAGCTTTCTTT. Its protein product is CASSVGGQGAMNTEAFF.

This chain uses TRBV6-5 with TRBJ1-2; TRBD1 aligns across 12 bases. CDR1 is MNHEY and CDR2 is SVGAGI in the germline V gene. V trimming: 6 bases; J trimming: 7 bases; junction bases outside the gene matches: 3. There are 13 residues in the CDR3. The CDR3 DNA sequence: TGTGCCAGCAGCCGGGACAGGGGGCTTGGCTACACCTTC. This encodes CASSRDRGLGYTF.